This T cell receptor beta chain came from a study of blood T cell repertoires in COVID-19. Per the original methods: Amplification of reference gene primers was used by the study to estimate nucleated cell counts. Sequencing used immunoSEQ multiplex PCR; TCRdb keeps in-frame clones, though not all of them. Clonal size and the V and J genes are those of that table, whereas D and trimming came from the DNA. The sample has around 200,000 clones, approximately 78% seen once. CDR3 length: 13 residues. V lost 3 bases and J lost 3, with 9 bases in between. Per germline, CDR1 SEHNR and CDR2 FQNEAQ (reference sequence). This clone was observed a handful of times. In assigning cohorts, the study relied on participant-reported clinical history.

This receptor was taken from a middle-aged man who had recovered from COVID-19. The chain uses TRBV7-9 and TRBJ2-7; a possible D gene is TRBD2 (6 bases). Input material: PBMCs or T cells enriched from blood (not recorded which). The CDR3 coding sequence is TGTGCCAGCAGCTTGACTAGTAGCTACGAGCAGTACTTC. This translates into CASSLTSSYEQYF.